One and the same sample provided the 4 T cell receptor beta chains below, sequenced in a study of Graves' ophthalmopathy and Graves' hyperthyroidism. Investigators amplified TCR beta CDR3 regions from RNA transcripts. RT-PCR was first run with HTBI primers, then multiplex PCR in a second round. MiXCR, applied by TCRdb to the multiplex PCR reads, yields one record per CDR3 protein. The sample has approximately 700,000 distinct CDR3 sequences, roughly 41% seen once. The sequencing input was peripheral blood. These receptors came from an adult man with Graves' ophthalmopathy.

V and J are TRBV10-1 and TRBJ2-5; tentative D call: TRBD2 (5 bases). Germline loops: CDR1 WNHNN, CDR2 SYGVQD (reference sequence). V was pared by 2 bases and J by 7 bases, with 14 bases between. CDR3 length: 14 amino acids. The CDR3 here is CASSEGIEEGTQYF. The CDR3 DNA sequence: TGCGCCAGCAGTGAGGGAATCGAAGAGGGGACCCAGTACTTC.

This clonotype was picked up a small number of times. This chain connects TRBV20-1 to TRBJ1-3, with D unresolved. This CDR3 has 13 residues. The germline gives CDR1 DFQATT, CDR2 SNEGSKA (reference sequence). The germline V and J ends were trimmed by 3 bases and 0 bases, with 6 bases remaining between them. CDR3 residues: CSASEDSGNTIYF. The CDR3, as DNA: TGCAGTGCTAGTGAGGACTCTGGAAACACCATATATTTT.

About this clonotype: With a much larger clone just one base away, this may be a read error. The V call is TRBV29-1, the J call TRBJ2-7, with TRBD1 matching 9 bases. This CDR3 spans 12 amino acids. Germline lookup yields CDR1 SQVTM and CDR2 ANQGSEA. The CDR3 sequence: CSGTGGSGERYF. The CDR3 DNA is TGCAGCGGTACAGGGGGCTCAGGGGAGCGGTACTTC.

This clonotype was seen a few times. The CDR3 spells CASSWGQGSQPQHF. In DNA form, the CDR3 reads TGTGCCAGCAGTTGGGGGCAGGGGAGTCAGCCCCAGCATTTT. The J gene is TRBJ1-5, the V gene TRBV25-1, with D possibly TRBD1 on 6 matching bases. V gave up 5 bases and J gave up 6 bases, with 14 bases separating them. CDR1 MGHDK and CDR2 SYGVNS come from the germline V gene. The CDR3 consists of 14 residues.